The 3 T cell receptor beta chains reported below all come from one sample, sequenced in a study of control samples from healthy donors and cancer patients. Clones were sequenced by immunoSEQ multiplex PCR, and TCRdb holds only the in-frame ones, with some missing. The table records 90,000 to 140,000 clones, around 82% of them present only once. The sample taken for sequencing was blood. Receptor source: a woman between 50 and 59 years old in good health.

The chain joins TRBV9 to TRBJ2-1, with D perhaps assigned TRBD1 or TRBD2 (5 bases each). Germline V gene data show CDR1 as SGDLS and CDR2 as YYNGEE. Trimming took 4 bases from V and 2 from J, leaving 13 bases between them. The CDR3 has 15 amino acids. CDR3 loop: CASSPRWDPYNEQFF. CDR3 nucleotides: TGTGCCAGCAGCCCCCGATGGGACCCCTACAATGAGCAGTTCTTC.

CDR3 DNA sequence: TGTGCCGGCAGGACAGGGTCGGAGAAGGGCTACACCTTC. The encoded protein is CAGRTGSEKGYTF. J is TRBJ1-2 and V is TRBV18; 8 nucleotides match TRBD1. J gave up 8 bases and V 11 bases, and 13 bases lay outside the gene matches. The CDR3 has 13 residues. The germline V gene encodes CDR1 KGHSH and CDR2 LQKENI.

The gene calls are TRBV24-1 and TRBJ1-2; possible D gene TRBD1, 6 bases. The CDR3 length is 13 residues. CDR1 and CDR2 from the germline V gene are KGHDR and SFDVKD. V shed 3 bases and J shed 6 bases, with 10 bases lying between them. The CDR3 loop is CATSDARDNGYTF. The CDR3 bases are TGTGCCACCAGTGATGCCAGGGACAATGGCTACACCTTC.